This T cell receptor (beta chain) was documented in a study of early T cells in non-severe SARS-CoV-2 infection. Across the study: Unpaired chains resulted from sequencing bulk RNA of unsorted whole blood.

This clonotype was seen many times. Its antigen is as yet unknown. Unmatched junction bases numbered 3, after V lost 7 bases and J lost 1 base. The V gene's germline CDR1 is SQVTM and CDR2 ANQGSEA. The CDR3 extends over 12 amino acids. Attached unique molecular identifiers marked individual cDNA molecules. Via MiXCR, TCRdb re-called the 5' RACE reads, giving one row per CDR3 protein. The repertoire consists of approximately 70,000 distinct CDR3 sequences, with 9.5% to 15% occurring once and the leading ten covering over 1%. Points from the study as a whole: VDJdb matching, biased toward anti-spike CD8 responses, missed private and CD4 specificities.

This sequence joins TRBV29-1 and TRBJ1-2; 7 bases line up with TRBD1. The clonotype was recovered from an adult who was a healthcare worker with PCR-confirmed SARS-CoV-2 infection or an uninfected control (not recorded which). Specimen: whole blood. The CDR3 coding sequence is TGCAGCGGCGGGGACAGTAACTATGGCTACACCTTC. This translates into CSGGDSNYGYTF.